These 17 T cell receptor beta chains originate from one sample sequenced in a study of technical replicates of blood from four donors. The data were produced by immunoSEQ multiplex PCR, yet TCRdb's version contains in-frame clones alone and is incomplete. The table has just over 95,000 clones, approximately 94% seen once; the top ten hold over 0.25%. Sequencing used T cells isolated from PBMCs. The receptors shown here come from a human donor in good health.

The CDR3 bases are TGTGCCACCAGCGGGGCCAGCTCCTACAATGAGCAGTTCTTC. It specifies CATSGASSYNEQFF. The rearrangement joins TRBV15 to TRBJ2-1; D may be TRBD1 (5 bases). V dropped 5 bases and J dropped 0 bases, with 8 bases sitting between them. CDR3 length equals 14 residues. The germline V gene has CDR1 LNHNV and CDR2 YYDKDF (reference sequence).

V and J are TRBV27 and TRBJ2-3, with TRBD1 identical over 12 bases. CDR1 is MNHEY and CDR2 is SMNVEV in the germline V gene (reference sequence). The CDR3 runs to 14 residues. J was trimmed by 6 bases and V by 5 bases; bases with no gene match: 3. CDR3 residues: CASSGTGGSDTQYF. In DNA form, the CDR3 reads TGTGCCAGCAGTGGGACAGGGGGCTCGGATACGCAGTATTTT.

J is TRBJ2-7 and V is TRBV28, with 10 positions matching TRBD2. CDR3 length: 15 amino acids. CDR1 and CDR2 (germline): MDHEN, SYDVKM. V lost 3 bases to trimming and J lost 2 bases; unmatched junction nucleotides: 4. CDR3 in DNA: TGTGCCAGCAGTTTTGCAGCGGGAGGGACCTACGAGCAGTACTTC. Protein sequence: CASSFAAGGTYEQYF.

The V and J genes are TRBV4-1 and TRBJ2-1; 7 bases align to TRBD2. J lost 6 bases, V lost 1 base, and 6 bases had no gene match. Germline assignment: CDR1 MGHRA and CDR2 YSYEKL. This CDR3 region has 15 residues. The CDR3 loop is CASSQVQAGSNEQFF. CDR3 sequence (DNA): TGCGCCAGCAGCCAAGTCCAAGCGGGAAGCAATGAGCAGTTCTTC.

This rearrangement joins TRBV19 to TRBJ2-3; 10 nucleotides line up with TRBD2. There are 17 residues in the CDR3. The germline CDR1 and CDR2 sequences are LNHDA and SQIVND (reference sequence). J lost 5 bases, V lost 0 bases, and 8 bases had no gene match. CDR3 sequence (DNA): TGTGCCAGTAGTATAGATCGGCTAGCGGGAGATGTAGATACGCAGTATTTT. This translates into CASSIDRLAGDVDTQYF.

The chain recombines TRBV7-8 with TRBJ1-5; no clear D gene. Germline loops: CDR1 SGHVS, CDR2 FQNEAQ. The CDR3 length is 14 residues. V was clipped by 4 bases and J by 0 bases, with 7 bases between them. The CDR3 loop reads CASSSDFSNQPQHF. In DNA, the CDR3 is TGTGCCAGCAGCTCTGACTTTAGCAATCAGCCCCAGCATTTT.

This clone was recorded once. The chain recombines TRBV9 with TRBJ2-5, with 8 nucleotides matching TRBD2. The germline V gene has CDR1 SGDLS and CDR2 YYNGEE. The CDR3 runs to 15 residues. V shed 0 bases, J shed 5 bases, and the junction held 6 bases outside the gene matches. CDR3 sequence (DNA): TGTGCCAGCAGCGTAGCCTTCTCGGGAGGGGAGACCCAGTACTTC. This encodes CASSVAFSGGETQYF. The whole variable domain, remainder taken from reference TRBV9 and TRBJ2-5, is DSGVTQTPKHLITATGQRVTLRCSPRSGDLSVYWYQQSLDQGLQFLIQYYNGEERAKGNILERFSAQQFPDLHSELNLSSLELGDSALYFCASSVAFSGGETQYFGPGTRLLVL.

J is TRBJ2-3 and V is TRBV30; 11 bases map to TRBD2. The CDR3 runs to 17 residues. The germline V gene has CDR1 GTSNPN and CDR2 SVGIG (reference sequence). Losses at the gene ends were 1 base for V and 2 bases for J; bases not matched to a gene: 8. DNA of the CDR3: TGTGCCTGGAGTGACACTCTACTAGCGGGAGTCACAGATACGCAGTATTTT. This translates into CAWSDTLLAGVTDTQYF. The whole variable domain, remainder taken from reference TRBV30 and TRBJ2-3, is SQTIHQWPATLVQPVGSPLSLECTVEGTSNPNLYWYRQAAGRGLQLLFYSVGIGQISSEVPQNLSASRPQDRQFILSSKKLLLSDSGFYLCAWSDTLLAGVTDTQYFGPGTRLTVL.

The V and J genes are TRBV10-3 and TRBJ1-4, with 9 bases fitting TRBD1. V was pared by 0 bases and J by 8 bases, with 7 bases of the junction left unmatched. The V gene's germline CDR1 is ENHRY and CDR2 SYGVKD. CDR3 size: 16 residues. The CDR3 region is CAISESSGQGFEKLFF. CDR3 DNA sequence: TGTGCCATCAGTGAGTCCTCGGGACAGGGATTCGAAAAACTGTTTTTT.

The genes are TRBV29-1 and TRBJ1-2; D is unresolved. The CDR3 has 12 amino acids. The germline V gene encodes CDR1 SQVTM and CDR2 ANQGSEA. The V end lost 6 bases, the J end lost 5 bases, and 13 bases lay between the germline ends. The CDR3 sequence is CSVKYGVYGYTF. As DNA, the CDR3 is TGCAGCGTAAAATACGGGGTTTATGGCTACACCTTC.

The chain carries TRBV4-3 and TRBJ2-1; 7 bases fit TRBD2. The CDR3 sequence is 15 residues long. Looked up from germline, CDR1 is LGHNA and CDR2 is YSLEER. The V gene end was trimmed by 1 base and the J gene end by 6 bases; junction bases not matched to a gene: 6. The CDR3 reads CASSQARELFNEQFF. CDR3 in DNA: TGCGCCAGCAGCCAAGCGCGGGAGTTGTTCAATGAGCAGTTCTTC.

The V call is TRBV6-6, the J call TRBJ2-1; a weak D match, TRBD2 (5 bases). Germline V gene data show CDR1 as MNHNY and CDR2 as SVGAGI (reference sequence). V dropped 5 bases and J dropped 3 bases, with 5 bases sitting between them. The CDR3 contains 12 residues. In DNA form, the CDR3 reads TGTGCCAGCAGTCGGGACTACAATGAGCAGTTCTTC. Translation: CASSRDYNEQFF.

This chain connects TRBV2 to TRBJ2-2, with TRBD2 matching 14 bases. V dropped 4 bases and J dropped 1; count of bases not matched to a gene: 5. This CDR3 is built from 18 residues. Germline lookup yields CDR1 SNHLY and CDR2 FYNNEI. The CDR3 sequence: CASSGETSGRVNTGELFF. Here the CDR3 DNA reads TGTGCCAGCAGTGGGGAGACTAGCGGGAGGGTGAACACCGGGGAGCTGTTTTTT.

The chain is built from TRBV7-3 and TRBJ2-5, with 10 bases that match TRBD2. This CDR3 spans 15 amino acids. Per germline, CDR1 SGHTA and CDR2 FQGTGA. The ends lost 3 bases at V and 4 bases at J; junction bases unmatched: 5. The CDR3 sequence is CASSLVAGGGETQYF. In DNA, the CDR3 is TGTGCCAGCAGCTTGGTAGCGGGAGGAGGAGAGACCCAGTACTTC.

The rearrangement uses TRBV27 and TRBJ2-7; a possible D gene is TRBD1 (6 bases). V was trimmed by 6 bases and J by 4 bases, leaving 19 bases between them. This CDR3 has 15 amino acids. The germline V gene encodes CDR1 MNHEY and CDR2 SMNVEV (reference sequence). The CDR3 DNA reads as TGTGCCAGCAGATCTCAAGGGGGTGGATTATACGAGCAGTACTTC. Its translation is CASRSQGGGLYEQYF.

The chain couples TRBV6-6 to TRBJ1-5; a weak D match, TRBD1 (5 bases). Trimming stripped 4 bases from V and 4 bases from J, with 5 bases between. The CDR3 totals 12 residues. Per the germline V gene, CDR1 is MNHNY and CDR2 is SVGAGI (reference sequence). CDR3 residues: CASSSGNQPQHF. The CDR3, as DNA: TGTGCCAGCAGTTCAGGGAATCAGCCCCAGCATTTT.

This chain joins TRBV28 and TRBJ2-3, with D tentatively TRBD2 (5 bases). The germline CDR1 and CDR2 sequences are MDHEN and SYDVKM. Trimming removed 3 bases at V and 2 bases at J, with 21 bases between. This CDR3 comprises 18 residues. DNA of the CDR3: TGTGCCAGCAGTTTTATTGGGAGTGGTGGTAGAGTCACAGATACGCAGTATTTT. As protein: CASSFIGSGGRVTDTQYF.